These T cell receptor beta chains were read from a single sample in a study of blood T cells in healthy people across ages. In TCRdb, the 5' RACE reads were re-called with MiXCR into one record per CDR3 protein. The data show fewer than 1,200,000 distinct CDR3 sequences, around 27% seen once. The sample was also linked to a second study, of T cells of mothers and their children.

The sequenced sample consisted of blood. Receptors originate from a girl aged 2-9 years in good health. The CDR3 runs from the conserved cysteine through the conserved F or W. Each record gives: CDR3 protein, J gene, V gene.

CDR3 protein: CASSSLGVGDEQYF; J gene: TRBJ2-7; V gene: TRBV5-6
CDR3 protein: CASSSQRGRAYEQYF; J gene: TRBJ2-7; V gene: TRBV7-2
CDR3 protein: CASSVQVYNEQFF; J gene: TRBJ2-1; V gene: TRBV6-2/TRBV6-3
CDR3 protein: CASSWTAHEQYF; J gene: TRBJ2-7; V gene: TRBV6-2/TRBV6-3
CDR3 protein: CSAPDYRVYNEQFF; J gene: -; V gene: TRBV20-1
CDR3 protein: CASGDDHETRSSYNEQFF; J gene: TRBJ2-1; V gene: TRBV12-5
CDR3 protein: CASNSVGGSYNEQFF; J gene: TRBJ2-1; V gene: TRBV5-6
CDR3 protein: CSARPIAGATVYEQYF; J gene: TRBJ2-7; V gene: TRBV20-1
CDR3 protein: CASSYLGGPGRRETQYF; J gene: TRBJ2-5; V gene: TRBV18
CDR3 protein: CAIKPTSGSYQETQYF; J gene: TRBJ2-5; V gene: TRBV10-3
CDR3 protein: CASTVSGLSTF; J gene: TRBJ1-2; V gene: TRBV2
CDR3 protein: CASSEQVSDAQYF; J gene: TRBJ2-3; V gene: TRBV7-3
CDR3 protein: CASSLTGVHEQFF; J gene: -; V gene: TRBV27
CDR3 protein: CSASRDAYNEQFF; J gene: TRBJ2-1; V gene: TRBV20-1
CDR3 protein: CASSQGIGEQLF; J gene: TRBJ2-1; V gene: TRBV4-2
CDR3 protein: CSAPETSGVGETQYF; J gene: -; V gene: TRBV20-1
CDR3 protein: CASSLGLGTSGTDTQYF; J gene: TRBJ2-3; V gene: TRBV7-2
CDR3 protein: CASSQAGTLYGYTF; J gene: TRBJ1-2; V gene: TRBV6-2/TRBV6-3
CDR3 protein: CASSITTGLLDTQYF; J gene: TRBJ2-3; V gene: TRBV27
CDR3 protein: CASSYATIDGYTF; J gene: TRBJ1-2; V gene: TRBV6-2/TRBV6-3
CDR3 protein: CASTALAGVVPGELFF; J gene: TRBJ2-2; V gene: TRBV2
CDR3 protein: CASSLGQGIPYEQYF; J gene: TRBJ2-7; V gene: TRBV5-1
CDR3 protein: CASSLTGATTEAFF; J gene: TRBJ1-1; V gene: TRBV28
CDR3 protein: CASSPRGRYGYTF; J gene: TRBJ1-2; V gene: TRBV18
CDR3 protein: CASSQDGVWSGGGYNEQFF; J gene: -; V gene: TRBV4-3
CDR3 protein: CASGTGVMNTEAFF; J gene: TRBJ1-1; V gene: TRBV2
CDR3 protein: CASSQTRSYEQYF; J gene: TRBJ2-7; V gene: TRBV12-3/TRBV12-4
CDR3 protein: CASSPSRSYNEQLF; J gene: TRBJ2-1; V gene: TRBV12-3/TRBV12-4
CDR3 protein: CASGETGSYNEQFF; J gene: -; V gene: TRBV12-3/TRBV12-4
CDR3 protein: CASNLYQTGGYEQYF; J gene: TRBJ2-7; V gene: TRBV5-1
CDR3 protein: CASGFSSDTDTQYF; J gene: TRBJ2-3; V gene: TRBV12-5
CDR3 protein: CSVVRQRSSYEQYF; J gene: TRBJ2-7; V gene: TRBV29-1
CDR3 protein: CASSQGRSIEQYF; J gene: TRBJ2-7; V gene: TRBV3-1
CDR3 protein: CASSLFFGAEAFF; J gene: TRBJ1-1; V gene: TRBV7-2
CDR3 protein: CASHGGTQYF; J gene: -; V gene: TRBV25-1
CDR3 protein: CASSLVDPLPYEQYF; J gene: TRBJ2-7; V gene: TRBV7-2
CDR3 protein: CASRAHYEQYF; J gene: TRBJ2-7; V gene: TRBV27